These 20 T cell receptor beta chains share one sample of origin, sequenced in a study of blood T cell repertoires in COVID-19. Assay used: immunoSEQ multiplex PCR; TCRdb lists only in-frame clones, some missing. This sample carries some 320,000 clones, around 87% of them seen once, and the ten largest clones take less than 6%. Sequenced material: PBMCs or T cells enriched from blood (not recorded which). The receptors come from a woman aged 25 to 39 who had recovered from COVID-19.

This chain joins TRBV29-1 and TRBJ2-1; 8 bases map to TRBD1. This CDR3 has 13 residues. V was pared by 3 bases and J by 8 bases, with 6 bases of the junction left unmatched. Germline lookup yields CDR1 SQVTM and CDR2 ANQGSEA. For the CDR3, the DNA is TGCAGCGTTGAGGCAGGGGGCACGTATGAGCAGTTCTTC. Translating gives CSVEAGGTYEQFF.

The chain carries TRBV10-2 and TRBJ1-5, with TRBD1 as a possible D gene (5 bases). The V gene's germline CDR1 is WSHSY and CDR2 SAAADI. Trimming took 5 bases from V and 5 from J, leaving 16 bases between them. The CDR3 is 15 amino acids. CDR3 sequence: CASSLLGGLDQPQHF. The DNA for the CDR3 is TGCGCCAGCAGTCTACTTGGGGGACTAGATCAGCCCCAGCATTTT.

The chain couples TRBV4-2 to TRBJ2-5; D remains ambiguous. Between the trimmed V and J ends, which lost 4 bases and 1 base, there was a span of 7 bases. This CDR3 is 13 amino acids long. Looked up from germline, CDR1 is LGHNA and CDR2 is YNFKEQ. In DNA form, the CDR3 reads TGTGCCAGCAGCCTACAGCTCCAAGAGACCCAGTACTTC. Translation gives CASSLQLQETQYF.

The genes are TRBV29-1 and TRBJ1-1; 7 bases are a match to TRBD1. Trimming at V came to 7 bases and at J to 1 base, leaving 9 bases not matched to a gene. The CDR3 covers 14 residues. Germline V lookup: CDR1 SQVTM, CDR2 ANQGSEA. The CDR3 loop reads CSATWGDRNTEAFF. CDR3 bases: TGCAGCGCCACCTGGGGGGACAGGAACACTGAAGCTTTCTTT.

The V call is TRBV5-8, the J call TRBJ2-3, with D uncertain. Germline loops: CDR1 SGHTS, CDR2 YDEGEE. Trimming took 3 bases from V and 3 from J, leaving 11 bases between them. The CDR3 totals 14 residues. CDR3 protein: CASSSLVGTDTQYF. The CDR3 DNA is TGTGCCAGCAGCTCTTTGGTCGGGACAGATACGCAGTATTTT.

This clone was recorded a few times. The chain carries TRBV11-1 and TRBJ2-7; 8 bases are shared with TRBD1. This CDR3 region has 15 residues. Trimming removed 1 base from V and 5 bases from J; junction bases left unmatched: 7. CDR1 SGHAT and CDR2 FQDESV come from the germline V gene (reference sequence). The chain's CDR3 is CASSLGTGLDHEQYF. The CDR3 bases are TGTGCCAGCAGCTTAGGGACAGGGTTGGACCACGAGCAGTACTTC. The full variable domain, with the rest looked up from reference TRBV11-1 and TRBJ2-7, is EAEVAQSPRYKITEKSQAVAFWCDPISGHATLYWYRQILGQGPELLVQFQDESVVDDSQLPKDRFSAERLKGVDSTLKIQPAELGDSAMYLCASSLGTGLDHEQYFGPGTRLTVT.

V is TRBV24-1 and J is TRBJ2-5, with D tentatively TRBD2 (6 bases). CDR3 length equals 13 residues. V lost 9 bases to trimming and J lost 0 bases, with 10 bases between them. Germline assignment: CDR1 KGHDR and CDR2 SFDVKD. The CDR3 nucleotides are TGTGCCACCGGCGGGGAGTACCAAGAGACCCAGTACTTC. Translation: CATGGEYQETQYF.

This rearrangement joins TRBV11-3 to TRBJ1-4, with 7 nucleotides matching TRBD1. The trim removed 6 bases at V and 8 bases at J, leaving 12 bases unmatched. The germline gives CDR1 SGHNT, CDR2 YENEEA. This CDR3 comprises 15 residues. The CDR3 region is CASRSTGVSGEKLFF. CDR3 nucleotides: TGTGCCAGCAGGTCTACAGGGGTCTCGGGGGAAAAACTGTTTTTT.

The chain uses TRBV5-1 and TRBJ1-2; D uncertain. The ends were cut back, 3 bases at V and 4 bases at J, with 10 bases in the middle. CDR3 length: 13 residues. Per the germline V gene, CDR1 is SGHRS and CDR2 is YFSETQ. The CDR3 nucleotides are TGCGCCAGCAGCTCCCTGGGCACCTATGGCTACACCTTC. It translates to CASSSLGTYGYTF.

The rearrangement uses TRBV10-2 and TRBJ1-2; 8 bases fit TRBD1. CDR1 and CDR2 (germline): WSHSY, SAAADI. J lost 3 bases, V lost 3 bases, and 3 bases had no gene match. The CDR3 length is 14 residues. The CDR3 region is CASSDPDRDYGYTF. The CDR3 coding sequence is TGCGCCAGCAGTGACCCGGACAGGGACTATGGCTACACCTTC.

The J gene is TRBJ1-5, the V gene TRBV27; D is perhaps TRBD1 (5 bases). V lost 2 bases and J 4 bases, leaving 9 bases between the germline ends. Germline V gene sequence: CDR1 MNHEY, CDR2 SMNVEV (reference sequence). The CDR3 extends over 14 amino acids. The CDR3 nucleotides are TGTGCCAGCAGTTTACTGGGGGGGAATCAGCCCCAGCATTTT. It is translated as CASSLLGGNQPQHF.

This clone is a singleton in its sample. This chain joins TRBV28 and TRBJ2-7, with 8 positions matching TRBD1. Trimming cost V 5 bases and J 3 bases; bases outside gene matches: 6. The CDR3 consists of 14 residues. Germline values: CDR1 MDHEN, CDR2 SYDVKM. CDR3 sequence reads: CASSLGTGGYEQYF. In DNA, the CDR3 is TGTGCCAGCAGTCTAGGGACAGGAGGCTACGAGCAGTACTTC.

The rearrangement uses TRBV11-2 and TRBJ2-3; weak D call: TRBD2 (6 bases). Germline CDR1 reads SGHAT; CDR2 reads FQNNGV. V lost 10 bases, J lost 1 base, and 12 bases lay in between. CDR3 size: 13 residues. CDR3 coding DNA: TGTGCCACTGGGGCTAGCGGCACAGATACGCAGTATTTT. Translation gives CATGASGTDTQYF. Drawing the rest from reference TRBV11-2 and TRBJ2-3, the complete variable domain is EAGVAQSPRYKIIEKRQSVAFWCNPISGHATLYWYQQILGQGPKLLIQFQNNGVVDDSQLPKDRFSAERLKGVDSTLKIQPAKLEDSAVYLCATGASGTDTQYFGPGTRLTVL.

The CDR3 region is CASSLVQAGLGTDTQYF. In nucleotides, the CDR3 is TGTGCCAGCAGCTTAGTTCAGGCGGGCCTTGGCACAGATACGCAGTATTTT. The rearrangement uses TRBV7-9 and TRBJ2-3, with D perhaps TRBD2 (5 bases). The length of the CDR3 is 17 residues. CDR1 SEHNR and CDR2 FQNEAQ come from the germline V gene (reference sequence). The V gene lost 1 base and the J gene lost 1 base, with 15 bases spanning the gap.

The rearrangement joins TRBV5-1 to TRBJ1-5; TRBD1 is a possible D gene (5 bases). The CDR3 runs 13 residues. The V end was cut by 4 bases, the J end by 7 bases, with 12 bases between. The germline V gene has CDR1 SGHRS and CDR2 YFSETQ. DNA for the CDR3: TGCGCCAGCAGCCCTCAGGGAGGGCAGCCCCAGCATTTT. Translation: CASSPQGGQPQHF.

The V call is TRBV27, the J call TRBJ1-4; 7 nucleotides align to TRBD1. The V gene's germline CDR1 is MNHEY and CDR2 SMNVEV (reference sequence). Trimming took 5 bases from V and 1 from J; bases not matched to a gene: 4. The CDR3 runs 15 residues. CDR3 loop: CASSTRQGTNEKLFF. The CDR3, as DNA: TGTGCCAGCAGTACTCGACAGGGAACTAATGAAAAACTGTTTTTT.

The CDR3 sequence: CASSKRRIGLAGANNEQFF. CDR3 DNA: TGTGCCAGCAGCAAAAGGAGGATCGGACTAGCGGGGGCCAACAATGAGCAGTTCTTC. The chain couples TRBV21-1 to TRBJ2-1; TRBD2 was called by the table and not checked on the DNA. TRBV21-1 is marked as a pseudogene. The CDR3 has 19 amino acids.

The chain couples TRBV5-5 to TRBJ2-1; D remains ambiguous. Trimming left V 4 bases short and J 7 bases short, with 6 bases between. The germline CDR1 and CDR2 sequences are SGHKS and YYEKEE (reference sequence). The CDR3 spans 11 residues. CDR3 region: CASSPNNEQFF. CDR3 sequence (DNA): TGTGCCAGCAGCCCTAATAATGAGCAGTTCTTC.

This chain uses TRBV18 with TRBJ1-2, with D perhaps matching TRBD1 (5 bases). This CDR3 has 14 amino acids. Germline loops: CDR1 KGHSH, CDR2 LQKENI. V shed 3 bases and J shed 7 bases, with 15 bases lying between them. The CDR3 loop is CASSPLEGWTGYTF. The CDR3 DNA reads as TGTGCCAGCTCACCGTTGGAGGGGTGGACTGGCTACACCTTC.

The gene calls are TRBV7-2 and TRBJ1-6; D possibly corresponds to TRBD1 (6 bases). Germline V lookup: CDR1 SGHTA, CDR2 FQGNSA. Trimming left V 5 bases short and J 7 bases short, with 15 bases between. This CDR3 is 15 amino acids long. The CDR3 loop reads CASSTEGVGNSPLHF. CDR3 coding DNA: TGTGCCAGCAGCACCGAGGGGGTAGGGAATTCACCCCTCCACTTT.